This TCR beta chain was sequenced in a study of T cell repertoires in cytomegalovirus infection. Study summary: Selected CMV epitopes included recently identified HLA-C-restricted ones as well as well-studied HLA-B-restricted ones. Public TCR beta signatures were indicative of both CMV infection and a matching HLA type.

From the reads, TCRdb called clonotypes with MiXCR, one entry per CDR3 protein. The table records just over 450,000 distinct CDR3 sequences, roughly 42% of them present only once. This CDR3 spans 17 amino acids. V gave up 4 bases and J gave up 1 base, with 16 bases separating them. Study-level findings and limits: Carriage of CMV together with the relevant HLA was identifiable through cumulative public TCR beta family frequency. Dominating the ex vivo response were HLA-C-restricted CMV-specific TCR beta clonotypes.

About this clonotype itself: Its specificity is unknown.

The sequence came from a human donor in good health (CMV status not recorded). Some clones in this sample may be carry-over from other donors' samples. This material consisted of cultured PBMCs, taken from culture after CMV antigen stimulation. V gene TRBV23-1 combines with J gene TRBJ2-2, with a possible D match to TRBD1 (5 bases). TRBV23-1 is known as an ORF, though its function is uncertain. The chain's CDR3 is CASSPLGQELNTGELFF. The CDR3 coding sequence is TGCGCCAGCAGTCCACTGGGGCAGGAGCTGAACACCGGGGAGCTGTTTTTT.